Sequencing of this T cell receptor beta chain was carried out in a study of T cell responses to AZD1222 COVID-19 vaccine. This clone was picked up one time. Second-dose recipients at about 4 or about 12 weeks were treated as one pooled group. The V gene end was trimmed by 3 bases and the J gene end by 6 bases; junction bases not matched to a gene: 3. Germline V gives CDR1 KGHDR, CDR2 SFDVKD. The CDR3 has 15 amino acids. Clones were sequenced by immunoSEQ multiplex PCR, and TCRdb holds only the in-frame ones, with some missing. This sample yields under 150,000 clones, of which 65% to 90% are seen a single time; about 29% belongs to the top ten.

The clonotype comes from an adult who received the AZD1222 COVID-19 vaccine. Sequenced material: peripheral blood, taken 28 days after the second AZD1222 dose. The chain has TRBV24-1 and TRBJ2-2; TRBD2 matches 10 bases. CDR3 sequence: CATSDPGTSAGELFF. In DNA, the CDR3 is TGTGCCACCAGTGATCCCGGGACTAGCGCCGGGGAGCTGTTTTTT.